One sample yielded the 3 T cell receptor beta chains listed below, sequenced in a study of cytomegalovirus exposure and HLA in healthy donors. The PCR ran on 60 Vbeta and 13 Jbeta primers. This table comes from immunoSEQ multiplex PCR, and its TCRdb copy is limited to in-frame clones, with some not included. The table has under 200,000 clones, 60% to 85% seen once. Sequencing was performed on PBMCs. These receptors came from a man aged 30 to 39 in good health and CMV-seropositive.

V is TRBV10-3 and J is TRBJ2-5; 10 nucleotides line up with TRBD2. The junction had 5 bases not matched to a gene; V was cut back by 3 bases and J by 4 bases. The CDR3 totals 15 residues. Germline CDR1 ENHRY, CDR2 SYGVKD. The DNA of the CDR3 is TGTGCCATCAGTGAAGGGCTAGCGGGGGCAGAGACCCAGTACTTC. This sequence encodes CAISEGLAGAETQYF.

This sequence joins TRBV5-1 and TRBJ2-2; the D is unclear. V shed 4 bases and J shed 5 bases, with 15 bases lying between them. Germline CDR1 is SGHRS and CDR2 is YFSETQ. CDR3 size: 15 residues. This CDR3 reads CASSLTDQETGELFF. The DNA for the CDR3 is TGCGCCAGCAGCCTTACAGACCAGGAAACCGGGGAGCTGTTTTTT.

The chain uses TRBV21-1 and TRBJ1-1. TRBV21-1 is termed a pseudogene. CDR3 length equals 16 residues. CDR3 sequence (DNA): TGTGCCAGCAGCGAAACTCCAAGCGGGGAGAACACTGAAGCTTTCTTT. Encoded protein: CASSETPSGENTEAFF.